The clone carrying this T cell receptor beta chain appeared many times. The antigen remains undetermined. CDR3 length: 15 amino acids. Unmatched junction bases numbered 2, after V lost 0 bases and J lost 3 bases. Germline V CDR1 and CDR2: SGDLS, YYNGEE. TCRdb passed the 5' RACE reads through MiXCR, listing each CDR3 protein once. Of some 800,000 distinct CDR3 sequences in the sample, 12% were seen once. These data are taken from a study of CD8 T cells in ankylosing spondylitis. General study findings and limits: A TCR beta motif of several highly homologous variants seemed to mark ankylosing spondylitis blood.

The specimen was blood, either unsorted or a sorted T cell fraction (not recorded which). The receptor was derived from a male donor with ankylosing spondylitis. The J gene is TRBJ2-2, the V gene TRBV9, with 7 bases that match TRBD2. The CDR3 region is CASSVGAGHTGELFF. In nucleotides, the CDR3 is TGTGCCAGCAGCGTAGGAGCGGGACACACCGGGGAGCTGTTTTTT.